A single sample gave rise to the 30 T cell receptor beta chains below, sequenced in a study of molecular identifiers for immune sequencing clone quantification. TCRdb recomputed calls from the PCR reads with MiXCR, one row per CDR3 protein. The sample shows nearly 650,000 distinct CDR3 sequences, 25% of them seen only once. The sequenced material came from naive CD8+ T cells from blood, with Jurkat cell RNA spiked in. The subset denotes: FACS-sorted CD8+CD4-CCR7+CD45RA+ naive T cells. Receptors originate from a human donor in good health. Some libraries in this study had Jurkat cell RNA spiked in.

The table lists this clonotype with many counts. The chain couples TRBV20-1 to TRBJ2-2; 8 bases map to TRBD1. The CDR3 loop spans 17 amino acids. Trimming took 2 bases from V and 2 from J; bases not matched to a gene: 10. Germline CDR1 is DFQATT and CDR2 is SNEGSKA (reference sequence). The CDR3 region is CSARPYDGQGNTGELFF. The CDR3 nucleotides read TGCAGTGCTAGACCATATGATGGACAGGGAAACACCGGGGAGCTGTTTTTT.

This clonotype has a handful of counts. A read error is possible here, since a much larger clone lies one base away. This chain connects TRBV5-1 to TRBJ2-3; D might be TRBD1 or TRBD2, each matching 5 bases. Germline V lookup: CDR1 SGHRS, CDR2 YFSETQ. The V end lost 1 base, the J end lost 8 bases, and 23 bases lay between the germline ends. The CDR3 contains 17 residues. The CDR3 region has the DNA TGCGCCAGCAGCTTGAGGGGAGCCCTTCCCCGGAAGGCTACGCAGTATTTT. Translation: CASSLRGALPRKATQYF.

There are many counts of this clonotype. This sequence joins TRBV6-6 and TRBJ1-6; possibly TRBD1 for D (5 bases). The CDR3 is made up of 14 amino acids. CDR1 is MNHNY and CDR2 is SVGAGI in the germline V gene (reference sequence). The V end lost 7 bases, the J end lost 4 bases, and 11 bases lay between the germline ends. Here the CDR3 reads CASTPGIYNSPLHF. The CDR3 DNA is TGTGCCAGCACCCCAGGGATTTATAATTCACCCCTCCACTTT.

This chain links TRBV3-1 with TRBJ1-1; TRBD1 might be the D (5 bases). The V gene lost 0 bases and the J gene lost 4 bases, with 15 bases spanning the gap. The CDR3 consists of 16 residues. Germline V CDR1 and CDR2: LGHDT, YNNKEL (reference sequence). The CDR3 spells CASSQDPGGVSTEAFF. The CDR3 DNA follows: TGTGCCAGCAGCCAAGATCCCGGGGGAGTGAGCACTGAAGCTTTCTTT.

This clonotype was seen repeatedly, ten times or more. The chain employs TRBV6-2 or TRBV6-3 and TRBJ2-7, with TRBD1 as a possible D gene (5 bases). Deletions cut 2 bases from V and 2 bases from J, with 7 bases between. CDR3 length: 13 residues. Germline CDR1 is MNHEY and CDR2 is SVGEGT. CDR3 nucleotides: TGTGCCAGCAGTTACGGGGCCCCCTACGAGCAGTACTTC. It codes for CASSYGAPYEQYF.

This clonotype appeared many times. This rearrangement joins TRBV19 to TRBJ2-7; D unclear. In germline, CDR1 is LNHDA, CDR2 SQIVND (reference sequence). Trimming took 1 base from V and 2 from J, leaving 9 bases between them. This CDR3 spans 14 amino acids. In nucleotides, the CDR3 is TGTGCCAGTAGTATAGGAGTGATTGCCTACGAGCAGTACTTC. Encoded protein: CASSIGVIAYEQYF.

For this clonotype: An end of the junction differs from the germline gene, which may be a read error. The gene calls are TRBV29-1 and TRBJ2-5; 11 bases fit TRBD2. The CDR3 totals 12 residues. Germline-derived CDR1 and CDR2 are SQVTM and ANQGSEA. CDR3 in amino acids: CGVLAGDEPQYF. The CDR3 coding sequence is TGCGGCGTACTAGCGGGAGACGAGCCCCAGTACTTC.

This clonotype was recorded a few times. The chain employs TRBV12-3 or TRBV12-4 and TRBJ1-4; tentatively, D is TRBD1 (6 bases). This CDR3 region has 15 residues. V lost 2 bases and J 11 bases, leaving 18 bases between the germline ends. The CDR3 spells CASSLQGQWGRKLFF. The CDR3 DNA reads as TGTGCCAGCAGTTTACAGGGGCAGTGGGGTCGGAAACTGTTTTTT.

Points on this clonotype: This sequence may be a read error, since a much larger clone differs from it by one base. CDR3 in DNA: TGTGCCTGCAGATACCCGGAGGGGGGGGAGGATCAGCCCCAGCATTTT. This sequence encodes CACRYPEGGEDQPQHF. V is TRBV13 and J is TRBJ1-5; possible D gene TRBD1, 6 bases. Germline V lookup: CDR1 PRHDT, CDR2 FYEKMQ (reference sequence). The CDR3 totals 16 residues.

This clonotype was picked up many times. The chain is built from TRBV6-2 or TRBV6-3 and TRBJ2-6, with TRBD1 as a possible D gene (6 bases). Germline values: CDR1 MNHEY, CDR2 SVGEGT. The CDR3 contains 16 residues. Trimming left V 6 bases short and J 0 bases short, with 12 bases between. This CDR3 reads CASRISGDSGANVLTF. CDR3 sequence (DNA): TGTGCCAGCAGGATCTCAGGGGACTCTGGGGCCAACGTCCTGACTTTC.

This clonotype was found many times. The chain is built from TRBV20-1 and TRBJ2-2; D is possibly TRBD2 (6 bases). The CDR3 contains 15 residues. V was clipped by 0 bases and J by 2 bases, with 10 bases between them. Per the germline V gene, CDR1 is DFQATT and CDR2 is SNEGSKA (reference sequence). CDR3 protein: CSARDSRGNTGELFF. The CDR3 DNA sequence: TGCAGTGCTAGAGATTCGCGGGGAAACACCGGGGAGCTGTTTTTT.

The V gene is TRBV19, the J gene TRBJ2-5; 13 nucleotides align to TRBD2. CDR3 length: 16 residues. The V gene end was trimmed by 6 bases and the J gene end by 4 bases; junction bases not matched to a gene: 8. CDR1 LNHDA and CDR2 SQIVND come from the germline V gene (reference sequence). The CDR3 DNA follows: TGTGCCAGTAGCAGAGTACTAGCGGGAGGGCTAGAGACCCAGTACTTC. Amino acids: CASSRVLAGGLETQYF.

Regarding this clonotype: Possible read error: a much larger clone is one base away. The V gene is TRBV4-3, the J gene TRBJ1-1; D not resolved. This CDR3 has 16 amino acids. CDR1 and CDR2 from the germline V gene are LGHNA and YSLEER. Trimming removed 0 bases at V and 3 bases at J, with 14 bases between. This chain's CDR3 is CASSQDQYPMDTEAFF. In DNA, the CDR3 is TGCGCCAGCAGCCAAGATCAATACCCTATGGACACTGAAGCTTTCTTT.

Note on this clonotype: A read error is possible here, since a much larger clone lies one base away. CDR3 region: CAGSGYIGEQYF. The CDR3, as DNA: TGTGCCGGCAGTGGGTACATCGGCGAGCAGTACTTC. V and J are TRBV25-1 and TRBJ2-7, with no clear D. This CDR3 contains 12 residues. CDR1 and CDR2 (germline): MGHDK, SYGVNS.

This clonotype was recorded a few times. The chain joins TRBV2 to TRBJ2-2; D unresolved. The CDR3 totals 12 residues. Between the trimmed V and J ends, which lost 3 bases and 9 bases, there was a span of 8 bases. In germline, CDR1 is SNHLY, CDR2 FYNNEI. Written as DNA, the CDR3 is TGTGCCAGCAGTGAGGTCCCCCGGGAGCTGTTTTTT. Translating gives CASSEVPRELFF.

As concerns this clonotype: Its ends do not fully match the called genes, so a read error is possible. The chain uses TRBV7-2 and TRBJ2-3; 12 nucleotides align to TRBD2. Germline V gene data show CDR1 as SGHTA and CDR2 as FQGNSA. This CDR3 has 19 amino acids. The CDR3 nucleotides read TGTGCCAGCAGCCAGACTAGCGGGGGCTTCATCCCTAGCCCAGATACGCCGTATTTT. It specifies CASSQTSGGFIPSPDTPYF. The full variable domain, rest sourced from reference TRBV7-2 and TRBJ2-3, is GAGVSQSPSNKVTEKGKDVELRCDPISGHTALYWYRQSLGQGLEFLIYFQGNSAPDKSGLPSDRFSAERTGGSVSTLTIQRTQQEDSAVYLCASSQTSGGFIPSPDTPYFGPGTRLTVL.

Note on this clonotype: A single base separates this from a much larger clone, so it may be a read error. V gene TRBV6-5 combines with J gene TRBJ2-6; TRBD1 matches at 8 bases. Germline CDR1 MNHEY, CDR2 SVGAGI. V lost 5 bases and J lost 0; bases outside the gene matches: 6. The length of the CDR3 is 17 residues. CDR3 DNA: TGTGCCAGCAGTATGCCTGGGACAGGCTCTGGGGCCAACGTCCTGACTTTC. Encoded protein: CASSMPGTGSGANVLTF.

This clonotype was detected many times. The V call is TRBV20-1, the J call TRBJ2-1; D uncertain. Germline CDR1 DFQATT, CDR2 SNEGSKA (reference sequence). CDR3 length: 10 residues. With 0 bases removed from V and 9 bases from J, the gap between germline ends came to 3 bases. The CDR3 reads CSARDVEQFF. As DNA, the CDR3 is TGCAGTGCTAGAGATGTTGAGCAGTTCTTC.

The chain carries TRBV7-9 and TRBJ1-1; 7 bases line up with TRBD1. This CDR3 is 16 amino acids long. Trimming cost V 5 bases and J 4 bases; bases outside gene matches: 13. Germline CDR1 SEHNR, CDR2 FQNEAQ (reference sequence). CDR3 DNA sequence: TGTGCCAGCAGCCCAGGGGGAAAAGGTTCGAGCACTGAAGCTTTCTTT. Its protein product is CASSPGGKGSSTEAFF.

The chain couples TRBV6-5 to TRBJ1-1, with D hard to call. Germline values: CDR1 MNHEY, CDR2 SVGAGI. CDR3 length: 17 residues. Trimming stripped 6 bases from V and 0 bases from J, with 20 bases between. CDR3: CASSQWTAPNMNTEAFF. The CDR3 DNA follows: TGTGCCAGCAGCCAATGGACGGCCCCTAACATGAACACTGAAGCTTTCTTT.

This clonotype was seen a few times. The chain is built from TRBV11-2 and TRBJ2-7; 12 nucleotides match TRBD2. Germline V gene lookup returns CDR1 SGHAT and CDR2 FQNNGV. The trim removed 1 base at V and 5 bases at J, leaving 9 bases unmatched. This CDR3 comprises 17 residues. The CDR3 loop reads CASSLVIGLAGWDEQYF. For the CDR3, the DNA is TGTGCCAGCAGCTTAGTTATCGGACTAGCGGGGTGGGACGAGCAGTACTTC.

This clonotype was detected many times. The rearrangement joins TRBV11-2 to TRBJ2-7; 8 nucleotides match TRBD1. The CDR3 length is 13 residues. CDR1 is SGHAT and CDR2 is FQNNGV in the germline V gene. Unmatched junction bases numbered 7, after V lost 5 bases and J lost 7 bases. The chain's CDR3 is CASSPDRAWEQYF. CDR3 nucleotides: TGTGCCAGCAGCCCGGACAGGGCTTGGGAGCAGTACTTC.

The V and J genes are TRBV4-1 and TRBJ2-3; 9 bases line up with TRBD1. There are 17 residues in the CDR3. CDR1 and CDR2 (germline): MGHRA, YSYEKL. Losses at the gene ends were 4 bases for V and 6 bases for J; bases not matched to a gene: 14. CDR3 loop: CASSPPGFPTGGDTQYF. The CDR3, as DNA: TGCGCCAGCAGCCCACCGGGTTTCCCAACAGGGGGCGATACGCAGTATTTT.

Only a few counts were recorded for this clonotype. V gene TRBV2 combines with J gene TRBJ2-7, with 7 nucleotides matching TRBD1. The germline gives CDR1 SNHLY, CDR2 FYNNEI. The CDR3 has 18 residues. V lost 6 bases, J lost 0 bases, and 17 bases stayed unmatched. The CDR3: CASSVSLKGAAGSYEQYF. In DNA form, the CDR3 reads TGTGCCAGCAGCGTAAGCCTAAAGGGGGCGGCCGGCTCCTACGAGCAGTACTTC.

The chain has TRBV19 and TRBJ2-1, with D possibly being TRBD2 (7 bases). Looked up from germline, CDR1 is LNHDA and CDR2 is SQIVND (reference sequence). The CDR3 consists of 16 residues. V shed 1 base and J shed 4 bases, with 14 bases lying between them. CDR3 loop: CASSIGGGEGYNEQFF. In DNA form, the CDR3 reads TGTGCCAGTAGTATAGGAGGGGGGGAAGGTTACAATGAGCAGTTCTTC.

The table lists this clonotype with many counts. The chain recombines TRBV5-1 with TRBJ2-7; D is undetermined. The CDR3 consists of 14 residues. Between the trimmed V and J ends, which lost 0 bases and 2 bases, there was a span of 9 bases. Per the germline V gene, CDR1 is SGHRS and CDR2 is YFSETQ. CDR3 residues: CASSLGEFTYEQYF. CDR3 DNA: TGCGCCAGCAGCTTGGGGGAATTCACCTACGAGCAGTACTTC.

V gene TRBV6-5 combines with J gene TRBJ1-6; the D gene is possibly TRBD1 (6 bases). The V gene's germline CDR1 is MNHEY and CDR2 SVGAGI. V was clipped by 5 bases and J by 11 bases, with 19 bases between them. The CDR3 length is 15 residues. The DNA of the CDR3 is TGTGCCAGCAGTAGTTACACGGAGGGGGAAGCACCCCTCCACTTT. Protein product: CASSSYTEGEAPLHF.

This clonotype came up many times. The rearrangement joins TRBV29-1 to TRBJ2-2; weak D call: TRBD1 (5 bases). The CDR3 has 13 amino acids. CDR1 and CDR2 from the germline V gene are SQVTM and ANQGSEA. Between the trimmed V and J ends, which lost 6 bases and 2 bases, there was a span of 10 bases. For the CDR3, the DNA is TGCAGCGTGGACAAAAGAAACACCGGGGAGCTGTTTTTT. This encodes CSVDKRNTGELFF.

In the case of this clonotype: Given a much more abundant clone one base away, this may be a read error. The chain uses TRBV4-3 and TRBJ2-5, with a possible D match to TRBD2 (6 bases). V was cut by 0 bases and J by 9 bases, with 17 bases left in between. Germline V gene data show CDR1 as LGHNA and CDR2 as YSLEER. This CDR3 contains 15 residues. The CDR3 loop is CASSQDWQGREPQYF. The CDR3 DNA is TGCGCCAGCAGCCAAGATTGGCAGGGTCGGGAGCCCCAGTACTTC.

The chain employs TRBV27 and TRBJ1-5, with a tentative D call TRBD1 (5 bases). Trimming cost V 2 bases and J 2 bases, with 13 bases left between them. CDR1 and CDR2 from the germline V gene are MNHEY and SMNVEV (reference sequence). This CDR3 region has 16 residues. CDR3 sequence: CASSLTGGGGNQPQHF. The CDR3 DNA sequence: TGTGCCAGCAGTTTAACAGGCGGTGGGGGCAATCAGCCCCAGCATTTT.